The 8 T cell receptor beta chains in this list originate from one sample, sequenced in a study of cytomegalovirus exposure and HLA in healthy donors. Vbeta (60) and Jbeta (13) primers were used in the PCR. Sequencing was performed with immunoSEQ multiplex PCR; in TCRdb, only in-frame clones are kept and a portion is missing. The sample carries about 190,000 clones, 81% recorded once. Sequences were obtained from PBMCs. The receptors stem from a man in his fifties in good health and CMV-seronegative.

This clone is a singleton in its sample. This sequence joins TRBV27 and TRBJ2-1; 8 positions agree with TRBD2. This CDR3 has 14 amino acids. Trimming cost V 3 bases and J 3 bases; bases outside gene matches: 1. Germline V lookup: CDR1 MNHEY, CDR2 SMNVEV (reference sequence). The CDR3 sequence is CASSFSGDYNEQFF. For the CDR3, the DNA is TGTGCCAGCAGTTTTAGCGGGGACTACAATGAGCAGTTCTTC.

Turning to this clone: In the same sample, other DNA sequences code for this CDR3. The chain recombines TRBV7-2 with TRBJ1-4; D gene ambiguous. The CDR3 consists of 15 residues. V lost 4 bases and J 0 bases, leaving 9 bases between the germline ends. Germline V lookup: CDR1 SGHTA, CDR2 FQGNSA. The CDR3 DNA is TGTGCCAGCAGCTCCGGGGTTGCAACTAATGAAAAACTGTTTTTT. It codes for CASSSGVATNEKLFF.

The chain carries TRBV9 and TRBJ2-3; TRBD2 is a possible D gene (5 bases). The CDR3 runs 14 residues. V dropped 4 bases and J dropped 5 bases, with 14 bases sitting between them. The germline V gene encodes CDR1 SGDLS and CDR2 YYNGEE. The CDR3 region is CASSPRERGDTQYF. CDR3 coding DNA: TGTGCCAGCAGCCCTCGGGAAAGAGGAGATACGCAGTATTTT.

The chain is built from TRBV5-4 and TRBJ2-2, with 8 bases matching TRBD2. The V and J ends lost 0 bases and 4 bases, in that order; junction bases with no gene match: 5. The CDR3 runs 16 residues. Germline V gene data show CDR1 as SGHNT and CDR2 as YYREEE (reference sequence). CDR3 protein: CASSLAYGGATGELFF. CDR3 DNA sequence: TGTGCCAGCAGCTTGGCCTACGGGGGGGCCACCGGGGAGCTGTTTTTT. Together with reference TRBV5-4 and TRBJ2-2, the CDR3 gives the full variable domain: ETGVTQSPTHLIKTRGQQVTLRCSSQSGHNTVSWYQQALGQGPQFIFQYYREEENGRGNFPPRFSGLQFPNYSSELNVNALELDDSALYLCASSLAYGGATGELFFGEGSRLTVL.

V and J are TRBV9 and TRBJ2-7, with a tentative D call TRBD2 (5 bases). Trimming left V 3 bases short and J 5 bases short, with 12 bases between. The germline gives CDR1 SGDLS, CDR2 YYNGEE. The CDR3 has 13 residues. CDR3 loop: CASSAGTGNEQYF. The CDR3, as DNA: TGTGCCAGCAGCGCCGGTACGGGGAACGAGCAGTACTTC.

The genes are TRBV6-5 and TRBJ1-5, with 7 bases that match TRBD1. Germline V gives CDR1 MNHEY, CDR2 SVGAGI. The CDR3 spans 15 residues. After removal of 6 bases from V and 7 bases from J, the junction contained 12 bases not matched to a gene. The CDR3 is CASRTLQGRGQPQHF. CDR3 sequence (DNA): TGTGCCAGCAGAACACTACAGGGGAGAGGCCAGCCCCAGCATTTT.

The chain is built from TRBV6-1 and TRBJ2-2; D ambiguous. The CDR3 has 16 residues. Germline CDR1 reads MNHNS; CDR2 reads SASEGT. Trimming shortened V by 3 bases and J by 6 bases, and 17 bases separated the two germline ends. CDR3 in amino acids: CASSDSVTRSAGELFF. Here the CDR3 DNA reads TGTGCCAGCAGTGACAGTGTGACACGATCTGCCGGGGAGCTGTTTTTT.

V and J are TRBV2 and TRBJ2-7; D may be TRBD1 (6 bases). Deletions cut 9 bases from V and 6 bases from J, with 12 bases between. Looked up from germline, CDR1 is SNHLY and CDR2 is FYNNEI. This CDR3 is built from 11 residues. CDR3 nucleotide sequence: TGTGCCAGTCAGGGGTTAATCGAGCAGTACTTC. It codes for CASQGLIEQYF.